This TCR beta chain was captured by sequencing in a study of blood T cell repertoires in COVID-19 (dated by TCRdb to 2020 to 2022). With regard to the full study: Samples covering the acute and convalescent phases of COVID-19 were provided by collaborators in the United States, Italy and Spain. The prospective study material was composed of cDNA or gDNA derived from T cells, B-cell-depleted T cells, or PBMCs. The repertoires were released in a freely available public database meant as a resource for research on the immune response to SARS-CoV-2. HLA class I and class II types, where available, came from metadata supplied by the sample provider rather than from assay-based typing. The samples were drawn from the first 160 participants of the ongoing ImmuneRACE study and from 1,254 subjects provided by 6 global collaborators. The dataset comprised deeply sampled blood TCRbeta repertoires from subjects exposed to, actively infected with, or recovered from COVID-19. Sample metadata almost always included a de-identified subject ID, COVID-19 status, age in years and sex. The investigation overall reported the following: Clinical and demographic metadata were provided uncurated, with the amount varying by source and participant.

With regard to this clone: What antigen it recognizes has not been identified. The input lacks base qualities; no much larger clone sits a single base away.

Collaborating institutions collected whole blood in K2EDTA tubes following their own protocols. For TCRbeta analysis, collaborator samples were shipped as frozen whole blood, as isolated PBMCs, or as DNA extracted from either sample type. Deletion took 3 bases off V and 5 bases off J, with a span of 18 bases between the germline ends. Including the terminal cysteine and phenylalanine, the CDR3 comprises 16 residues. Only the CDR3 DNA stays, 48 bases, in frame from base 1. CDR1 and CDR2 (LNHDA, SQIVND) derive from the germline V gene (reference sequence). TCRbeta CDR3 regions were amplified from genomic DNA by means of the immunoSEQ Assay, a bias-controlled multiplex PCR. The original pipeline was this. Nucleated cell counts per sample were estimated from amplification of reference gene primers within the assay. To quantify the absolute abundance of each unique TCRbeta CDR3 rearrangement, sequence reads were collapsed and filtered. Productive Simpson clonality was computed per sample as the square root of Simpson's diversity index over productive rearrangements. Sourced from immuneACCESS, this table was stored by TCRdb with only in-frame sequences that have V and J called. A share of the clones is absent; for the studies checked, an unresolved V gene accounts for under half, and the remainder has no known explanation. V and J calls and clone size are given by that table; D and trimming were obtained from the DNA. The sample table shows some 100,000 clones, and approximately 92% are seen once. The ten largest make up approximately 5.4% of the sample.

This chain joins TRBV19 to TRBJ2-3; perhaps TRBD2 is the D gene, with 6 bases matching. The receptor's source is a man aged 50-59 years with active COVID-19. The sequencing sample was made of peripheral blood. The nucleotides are TGTGCCAGTAGTATTGGCAGCGGGCAGGGTCGAGATACGCAGTATTTT. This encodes CASSIGSGQGRDTQYF.